This TCR beta chain was profiled in a study of blood T cell repertoires in COVID-19. The germline CDR1 and CDR2 sequences are SNHLY and FYNNEI. V lost 9 bases, J lost 8 bases, and 19 bases lay in between. This CDR3 spans 13 amino acids. Clones were read by immunoSEQ multiplex PCR, and TCRdb kept only the in-frame ones, dropping some. The sample includes roughly 110,000 clones, 90% to 95% of them seen just once. The chain has TRBV2 and TRBJ1-2, with TRBD1 as a possible D gene (5 bases). This clonotype originated in a woman younger than 45 with acute or convalescent COVID-19. Sequencing input: peripheral blood. The CDR3 protein is CARTLVRQGGYTF. CDR3 nucleotides: TGTGCCAGGACTCTAGTGAGGCAGGGCGGCTACACCTTC.